The 24 T cell receptor beta chains reported below all come from one sample, sequenced in a study of T-cell reconstitution after alpha-beta-depleted transplantation in children. Unique molecular identifiers tagged the TCRbeta library. TCRdb analysed the PCR reads with MiXCR anew, one entry per CDR3 protein. Of about 470,000 distinct CDR3 sequences listed, around two fifths were seen once; the top ten hold under 30%. Sequencing used PBMCs, obtained before TCRalphabeta/CD19-depleted stem cell transplant. These receptors originate from a girl aged 2-10 years with aplastic anemia, due to receive a stem cell transplant.

The chain has TRBV5-1 and TRBJ2-5; 11 bases agree with TRBD2. After removal of 4 bases from V and 5 bases from J, the junction contained 16 bases not matched to a gene. The CDR3 is 18 amino acids. CDR1 SGHRS and CDR2 YFSETQ come from the germline V gene. CDR3 region: CASSVRPTSGAFPETQYF. CDR3 coding DNA: TGCGCCAGCAGCGTGAGGCCGACTAGCGGGGCGTTTCCGGAGACCCAGTACTTC. The variable domain in full, completed from reference TRBV5-1 and TRBJ2-5, reads KAGVTQTPRYLIKTRGQQVTLSCSPISGHRSVSWYQQTPGQGLQFLFEYFSETQRNKGNFPGRFSGRQFSNSRSEMNVSTLELGDSALYLCASSVRPTSGAFPETQYFGPGTRLLVL.

This clonotype was picked up many times. CDR3 coding DNA: TGTGCCAGCAGCGTAGCGGGGGAGCTGTTTTTT. Its translation is CASSVAGELFF. The chain has TRBV9 and TRBJ2-2, with no clear D. Trimming cost V 0 bases and J 8 bases, with 2 bases left between them. The CDR3 spans 11 residues. Germline CDR1 SGDLS, CDR2 YYNGEE. The full variable domain, rest sourced from reference TRBV9 and TRBJ2-2, is DSGVTQTPKHLITATGQRVTLRCSPRSGDLSVYWYQQSLDQGLQFLIQYYNGEERAKGNILERFSAQQFPDLHSELNLSSLELGDSALYFCASSVAGELFFGEGSRLTVL.

This clonotype was seen just once. This may stem from a read error, because a much larger clone lies one nucleotide away. The chain combines TRBV7-6 with TRBJ2-7, with 12 bases that match TRBD1. V was pared by 4 bases and J by 3 bases, with 4 bases of the junction left unmatched. The CDR3 is 15 residues long. The germline V gene encodes CDR1 SGHVS and CDR2 FNYEAQ. The CDR3 region is CASSSGTGGFYEQYF. The CDR3 coding sequence is TGTGCCAGCAGCTCCGGGACAGGGGGCTTCTACGAGCAGTACTTC.

This chain uses TRBV6-1 with TRBJ2-3; D might be TRBD1 (6 bases). The CDR3 loop spans 15 amino acids. V was pared by 5 bases and J by 4 bases, with 16 bases between. The germline gives CDR1 MNHNS, CDR2 SASEGT. The CDR3 spells CASSISTGGPDTQYF. CDR3 bases: TGTGCCAGCAGTATTTCGACAGGTGGGCCAGATACGCAGTATTTT.

This clonotype occurred many times. V and J are TRBV5-1 and TRBJ2-7; 7 bases are a match to TRBD1. Germline CDR1 SGHRS, CDR2 YFSETQ. The CDR3 runs to 14 residues. V shed 1 base and J 5 bases; nucleotides not matched to a gene: 6. The CDR3 loop is CASSLQGGFDEQYF. The DNA for the CDR3 is TGCGCCAGCAGCTTGCAAGGGGGCTTCGACGAGCAGTACTTC.

The gene calls are TRBV20-1 and TRBJ2-1; possibly TRBD1 or TRBD2 for D (5 bases each). V gave up 0 bases and J gave up 0 bases, with 12 bases separating them. This CDR3 is 16 amino acids long. Germline CDR1 and CDR2: DFQATT and SNEGSKA (reference sequence). Written as DNA, the CDR3 is TGCAGTGCTAGAGATCTTTGGGGGAGCTCCTACAATGAGCAGTTCTTC. Its protein product is CSARDLWGSSYNEQFF.

The rearrangement uses TRBV28 and TRBJ1-2; D might be TRBD1 (6 bases). Trimming took off 5 bases at V and 4 bases at J, with 14 bases between the two ends. This CDR3 has 14 amino acids. Germline lookup yields CDR1 MDHEN and CDR2 SYDVKM. Here the CDR3 reads CASSEPTGGYGYTF. CDR3 in DNA: TGTGCCAGCAGTGAGCCGACAGGAGGCTATGGCTACACCTTC.

Only a few counts were recorded for this clonotype. The V gene is TRBV4-2, the J gene TRBJ2-1; the match to TRBD1 covers 8 bases. Germline loops: CDR1 LGHNA, CDR2 YNFKEQ. The CDR3 length is 17 residues. The junction had 12 bases not matched to a gene; V was cut back by 4 bases and J by 4 bases. The CDR3 nucleotides read TGTGCCAGCAGCCCTGGGACAGGTGATCTTCTGTACAATGAGCAGTTCTTC. This codes for CASSPGTGDLLYNEQFF.

This clonotype occurred a few times. V is TRBV5-5 and J is TRBJ1-2, with D unclear. The germline V gene encodes CDR1 SGHKS and CDR2 YYEKEE (reference sequence). The germline V and J ends were trimmed by 1 base and 8 bases, with 12 bases remaining between them. The CDR3 loop spans 13 amino acids. The CDR3 DNA reads as TGTGCCAGCAGCTTGTTGGCAGAAGGGGGCTACACCTTC. Translating it yields CASSLLAEGGYTF.

A word on this clonotype: The conserved phenylalanine or tryptophan normally closing the CDR3 is absent here, so this likely arose from a read error. V is TRBV3-1 and J is TRBJ2-1, with no clear D. Germline V CDR1 and CDR2: LGHDT, YNNKEL (reference sequence). The V end was cut by 0 bases, the J end by 12 bases, with 12 bases between. The CDR3 covers 13 residues. Written as DNA, the CDR3 is TGTGCCAGCAGCCAAGAGGCAGCTGGCGGGCAGTTCTCC. As protein: CASSQEAAGGQFS.

In its sample, this clonotype was seen many times. The chain has TRBV28 and TRBJ2-5; 12 positions agree with TRBD2. Germline loops: CDR1 MDHEN, CDR2 SYDVKM. The CDR3 sequence is 17 residues long. Unmatched junction bases numbered 12, after V lost 6 bases and J lost 4 bases. The CDR3 sequence is CASSRTPPGLAGETQYF. DNA of the CDR3: TGTGCCAGCAGCCGGACCCCACCGGGACTAGCGGGAGAGACCCAGTACTTC. The full variable domain, with the rest looked up from reference TRBV28 and TRBJ2-5, is DVKVTQSSRYLVKRTGEKVFLECVQDMDHENMFWYRQDPGLGLRLIYFSYDVKMKEKGDIPEGYSVSREKKERFSLILESASTNQTSMYLCASSRTPPGLAGETQYFGPGTRLLVL.

V is TRBV12-3 or TRBV12-4 and J is TRBJ2-1; 7 positions match TRBD2. The ends lost 6 bases at V and 4 bases at J; junction bases unmatched: 12. The CDR3 runs 16 residues. The CDR3 DNA reads TGTGCCAGCAGACCTTTTCTAGCGGCGGGTTACAATGAGCAGTTCTTC. Translated: CASRPFLAAGYNEQFF.

This chain uses TRBV5-1 with TRBJ2-1, with D possibly being TRBD1 (6 bases). Germline CDR1 SGHRS, CDR2 YFSETQ. CDR3 size: 16 residues. The V end was cut by 4 bases, the J end by 0 bases, with 14 bases between. In DNA, the CDR3 is TGCGCCAGCAGCCTCACAGGGATGAGCTCCTACAATGAGCAGTTCTTC. Translation gives CASSLTGMSSYNEQFF.

This clonotype was detected ten times or more. The chain combines TRBV5-5 with TRBJ1-6; 12 nucleotides align to TRBD1. The CDR3 spans 16 residues. Germline trimming cut 3 bases from V and 7 bases from J; bases unmatched to any gene: 5. The germline CDR1 and CDR2 sequences are SGHKS and YYEKEE (reference sequence). CDR3 protein: CASSWGDRGRNSPLHF. Written as DNA, the CDR3 is TGTGCCAGCAGCTGGGGGGACAGGGGGCGGAATTCACCCCTCCACTTT.

V is TRBV5-1 and J is TRBJ2-2; the D gene is possibly TRBD1 (5 bases). CDR1 and CDR2 (germline): SGHRS, YFSETQ. The CDR3 spans 16 residues. The ends were cut back, 0 bases at V and 4 bases at J, with 13 bases in the middle. CDR3 nucleotides: TGCGCCAGCAGCTTGGACCCAGGGTCGCCCACCGGGGAGCTGTTTTTT. Protein: CASSLDPGSPTGELFF.

The chain employs TRBV7-3 and TRBJ1-4; D is unresolved. V lost 4 bases and J lost 10, with 19 bases in between. This CDR3 has 15 residues. The germline CDR1 and CDR2 sequences are SGHTA and FQGTGA. CDR3 amino acids: CASSWPLFAVPKLFF. The CDR3 DNA reads as TGTGCCAGCAGCTGGCCCCTATTTGCAGTCCCAAAACTGTTTTTT.

V usage is TRBV19 and J usage is TRBJ2-1, with D maybe TRBD2 (6 bases). Germline CDR1 is LNHDA and CDR2 is SQIVND (reference sequence). This CDR3 spans 14 amino acids. Trimming stripped 4 bases from V and 7 bases from J, with 14 bases between. The CDR3 DNA follows: TGTGCCAGTAGTACTAGCGACGGGGATAATGAGCAGTTCTTC. Protein: CASSTSDGDNEQFF.

The chain employs TRBV7-2 and TRBJ2-3; the D gene is possibly TRBD2 (7 bases). This CDR3 comprises 15 residues. CDR1 SGHTA and CDR2 FQGNSA come from the germline V gene. Trimming removed 3 bases from V and 4 bases from J, with 14 bases in between. CDR3 nucleotide sequence: TGTGCCAGCAGCTTGGCCTGGGGGGGCGCAGATACGCAGTATTTT. Translation: CASSLAWGGADTQYF.

The V gene is TRBV5-6, the J gene TRBJ2-3, with 12 bases matching TRBD2. V trimming: 1 base; J trimming: 6 bases; junction bases outside the gene matches: 6. Per the germline V gene, CDR1 is SGHDT and CDR2 is YYEEEE. CDR3 size: 16 residues. Here the CDR3 DNA reads TGTGCCAGCAGCTTGTTGGCTAGCGGGAGGGTGGATACGCAGTATTTT. This gives the protein CASSLLASGRVDTQYF.

Only a few counts were recorded for this clonotype. In DNA form, the CDR3 reads TGCGCCAGCAGCCAAGTGATGTCGTCCGGGACAGATACGCAGTATTTT. Protein sequence: CASSQVMSSGTDTQYF. The chain employs TRBV4-1 and TRBJ2-3; D ambiguous. The length of the CDR3 is 16 residues. Deletions cut 1 base from V and 3 bases from J, with 14 bases between. Germline CDR1 reads MGHRA; CDR2 reads YSYEKL.

In this sample, this clonotype turned up a few times. The chain has TRBV20-1 and TRBJ2-5; D may be TRBD2 (5 bases). V lost 6 bases, J lost 3 bases, and 17 bases lay in between. The germline V gene encodes CDR1 DFQATT and CDR2 SNEGSKA (reference sequence). The CDR3 is 14 amino acids. The CDR3 sequence is CSARLLTGKETQYF. For the CDR3, the DNA is TGCAGTGCCCGGCTCCTAACGGGGAAAGAGACCCAGTACTTC.

This clonotype was picked up many times. This chain links TRBV25-1 with TRBJ1-1; D is possibly TRBD1 (6 bases). Per the germline V gene, CDR1 is MGHDK and CDR2 is SYGVNS. The CDR3 length is 13 residues. V shed 4 bases and J shed 5 bases, with 11 bases lying between them. CDR3 in amino acids: CASSVQGWTEAFF. The CDR3 DNA follows: TGTGCCAGCAGTGTACAGGGATGGACTGAAGCTTTCTTT.

This chain's CDR3 is CSARDPLTARADTQYF. CDR3 in DNA: TGCAGTGCTAGGGACCCCCTGACAGCTAGGGCAGATACGCAGTATTTT. J is TRBJ2-3 and V is TRBV20-1, with D tentatively TRBD1 (5 bases). V was pared by 3 bases and J by 4 bases, with 20 bases between. The germline CDR1 and CDR2 sequences are DFQATT and SNEGSKA (reference sequence). The CDR3 has 16 amino acids.

The chain uses TRBV10-2 and TRBJ2-2; 9 positions agree with TRBD2. Germline assignment: CDR1 WSHSY and CDR2 SAAADI. CDR3 length equals 16 residues. V gave up 9 bases and J gave up 6 bases; unmatched junction bases: 14. The CDR3: CASSRRGSGGSGELFF. As DNA, the CDR3 is TGCGCCAGTTCTCGTCGAGGGAGCGGGGGGTCCGGGGAGCTGTTTTTT.